These 9 T cell receptor beta chains were all obtained from the same sample, sequenced in a study of blood T cells in healthy people across ages (dated by TCRdb to about 2015). Libraries came from 5' RACE. A second about 7 to 11 cycle PCR used a sample-barcoded 5' primer and a J-beta primer mix. TCRdb's own reprocessing of the public reads used fastp at Q25 and MiXCR and kept productive beta chains. Identical CDR3 protein sequences are pooled into one entry, listed with their most common genes and DNA. The sample records some 1.8 million distinct CDR3 sequences, 39% of which are singletons. Of the sample, around 23% is held by the ten largest clones. The specimen was blood. Every receptor here comes from a human donor in good health.

The V gene is TRBV29-1, the J gene TRBJ1-1, with 7 bases matching TRBD1. The CDR3 contains 12 residues. Germline V gene sequence: CDR1 SQVTM, CDR2 ANQGSEA. V shed 8 bases, J shed 4 bases, and the junction held 7 bases outside the gene matches. In DNA, the CDR3 is TGCAGCTCCACCGCAGGGGGCACTGAAGCTTTCTTT. Translating gives CSSTAGGTEAFF. Supplemented by reference TRBV29-1 and TRBJ1-1, the full variable domain reads SAVISQKPSRDICQRGTSLTIQCQVDSQVTMMFWYRQQPGQSLTLIATANQGSEATYESGFVIDKFPISRPNLTFSTLTVSNMSPEDSSIYLCSSTAGGTEAFFGQGTRLTVV.

The genes are TRBV7-6 and TRBJ1-2; D may be TRBD1 (6 bases). This CDR3 comprises 15 residues. In germline, CDR1 is SGHVS, CDR2 FNYEAQ. Between the trimmed V and J ends, which lost 5 bases and 3 bases, there was a span of 16 bases. The CDR3 region has the DNA TGTGCCAGCAGCCCCGGCGGGGGCAGGTACTATGGCTACACCTTC. The encoded protein is CASSPGGGRYYGYTF.

CDR3 residues: CASSLPLGASTPLYEQYF. Here the CDR3 DNA reads TGTGCCAGCAGTCTCCCCCTTGGGGCTAGCACCCCCCTGTACGAGCAGTACTTC. The rearrangement uses TRBV28 and TRBJ2-4; D assignment may be TRBD1 or TRBD2 (5 bases each). The J call may be in error: the DNA end matches TRBJ2-7 better. The length of the CDR3 is 18 residues. The germline V gene has CDR1 MDHEN and CDR2 SYDVKM.

J is TRBJ1-5 and V is TRBV5-6; tentatively, D is TRBD1 (5 bases). CDR1 and CDR2 (germline): SGHDT, YYEEEE. The CDR3 contains 15 residues. V lost 0 bases and J 5 bases, leaving 12 bases between the germline ends. CDR3 sequence (DNA): TGTGCCAGCAGCTTGGGGAGGGGCCTGTATCAGCCCCAGCATTTT. It translates to CASSLGRGLYQPQHF.

This chain uses TRBV12-3 or TRBV12-4 with TRBJ1-2; the D is unclear. CDR3 length: 13 amino acids. The V and J ends lost 6 bases and 7 bases respectively, with 15 bases between them. The CDR3 nucleotides are TGTGCCAGCAGGCTACGGGTGGACTGTGGCTACACCTTC. Translated: CASRLRVDCGYTF.

This clonotype was counted between two and nine times. This sequence joins TRBV29-1 and TRBJ1-2; D possibly corresponds to TRBD1 (6 bases). This CDR3 contains 14 residues. Trimming took 1 base from V and 0 from J, leaving 9 bases between them. Looked up from germline, CDR1 is SQVTM and CDR2 is ANQGSEA. CDR3 in DNA: TGCAGCGTTGAAGGGGGACACTCTAACTATGGCTACACCTTC. This gives the protein CSVEGGHSNYGYTF.

On this clonotype: One end of the junction varies from germline; a read error may be responsible. The rearrangement uses TRBV5-4 and TRBJ2-2; 7 bases are shared with TRBD2. The CDR3 runs to 15 residues. CDR1 SGHNT and CDR2 YYREEE come from the germline V gene (reference sequence). CDR3 bases: TGTGCCAGCAGCTTGGTGCAGGGAGGGACCGGGGAGCGGTTTTTT. Protein: CASSLVQGGTGERFF.

This clonotype was observed a few times. The chain uses TRBV29-1 and TRBJ2-5; no firm D call. Germline V gives CDR1 SQVTM, CDR2 ANQGSEA. Trimming removed 4 bases from V and 3 bases from J, with 15 bases in between. The CDR3 is 14 amino acids. The CDR3 bases are TGCAGCGTTGGGTCGGTTCTCATTAAAGAGACCCAGTACTTC. As protein: CSVGSVLIKETQYF.

The chain is built from TRBV6-1 and TRBJ1-5; 7 positions agree with TRBD1. The junction had 8 bases not matched to a gene; V was cut back by 9 bases and J by 6 bases. Germline V gives CDR1 MNHNS, CDR2 SASEGT. CDR3 length: 13 amino acids. The CDR3 DNA sequence: TGTGCCAGTAGTCGGGGACAGATTCAGCCCCAGCATTTT. Its translation is CASSRGQIQPQHF.